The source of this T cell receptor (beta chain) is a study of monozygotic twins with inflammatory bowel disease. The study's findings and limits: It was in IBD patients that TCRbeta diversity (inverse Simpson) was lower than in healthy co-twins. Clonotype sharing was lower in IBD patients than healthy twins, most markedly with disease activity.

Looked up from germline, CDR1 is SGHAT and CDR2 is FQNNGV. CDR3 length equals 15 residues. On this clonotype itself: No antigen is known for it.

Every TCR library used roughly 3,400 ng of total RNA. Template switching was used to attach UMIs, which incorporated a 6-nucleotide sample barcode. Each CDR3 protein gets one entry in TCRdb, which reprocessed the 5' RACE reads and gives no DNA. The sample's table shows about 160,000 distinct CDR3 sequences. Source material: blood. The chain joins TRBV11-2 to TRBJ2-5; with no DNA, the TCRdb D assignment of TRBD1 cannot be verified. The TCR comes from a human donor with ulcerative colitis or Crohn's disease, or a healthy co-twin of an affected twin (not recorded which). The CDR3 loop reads CASSLSGADVETQYF.